This is a list of T cell receptor beta chains from one sample in a study of identical twins. In TCRdb, the 5' RACE reads were re-called with MiXCR into one record per CDR3 protein. The table shows about 430,000 distinct CDR3 sequences, with approximately 17% occurring only once. Sample: naive T cells sorted from blood. All receptors come from a man aged 50 or older in good health. CDR3s include the opening cysteine and the closing phenylalanine or tryptophan. Fields, in order: V gene, D gene, CDR3 protein. D genes are given only for firm matches.

V: TRBV7-2
D: NA
CDR3: CASSLGYYNEQFF

V: TRBV3-1
D: NA
CDR3: CASSPRQAGEQYF

V: TRBV4-1
D: NA
CDR3: CASSQVLDSPLHF

V: TRBV27
D: TRBD1
CDR3: CASSLFAGGDQDEQFF

V: TRBV25-1
D: NA
CDR3: CASSTQNLGELFF

V: TRBV12-3/TRBV12-4
D: TRBD1
CDR3: CASRTGTVSGELFF

V: TRBV5-1
D: TRBD2
CDR3: CASSGTSGRTDTQYF

V: TRBV29-1
D: TRBD2
CDR3: CSAAGVPGKETQYF

V: TRBV19
D: TRBD2
CDR3: CASSSDRTSGGEQYF

V: TRBV29-1
D: TRBD2
CDR3: CSVERAGGPNEQFF

V: TRBV7-2
D: NA
CDR3: CASSLSVITYNEQFF

V: TRBV7-9
D: NA
CDR3: CASSLKTHLNGYTF

V: TRBV4-1
D: TRBD1
CDR3: CASSQESVDRGREAFF

V: TRBV5-1
D: NA
CDR3: CASSESTGAYEQYF

V: TRBV7-9
D: TRBD2
CDR3: CASSLSGLATDTQYF